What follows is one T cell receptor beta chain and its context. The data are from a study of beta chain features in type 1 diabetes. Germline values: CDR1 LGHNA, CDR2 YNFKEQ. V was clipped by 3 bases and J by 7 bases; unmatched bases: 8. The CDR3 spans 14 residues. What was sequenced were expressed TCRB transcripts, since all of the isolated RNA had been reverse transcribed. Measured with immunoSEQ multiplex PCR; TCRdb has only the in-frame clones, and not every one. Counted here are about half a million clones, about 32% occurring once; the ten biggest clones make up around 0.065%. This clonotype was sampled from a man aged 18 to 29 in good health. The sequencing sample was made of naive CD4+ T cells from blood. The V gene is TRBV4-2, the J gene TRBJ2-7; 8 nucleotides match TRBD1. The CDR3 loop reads CASSQTQGAREQYF. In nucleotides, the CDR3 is TGTGCCAGCAGCCAGACCCAGGGGGCGCGGGAGCAGTACTTC.